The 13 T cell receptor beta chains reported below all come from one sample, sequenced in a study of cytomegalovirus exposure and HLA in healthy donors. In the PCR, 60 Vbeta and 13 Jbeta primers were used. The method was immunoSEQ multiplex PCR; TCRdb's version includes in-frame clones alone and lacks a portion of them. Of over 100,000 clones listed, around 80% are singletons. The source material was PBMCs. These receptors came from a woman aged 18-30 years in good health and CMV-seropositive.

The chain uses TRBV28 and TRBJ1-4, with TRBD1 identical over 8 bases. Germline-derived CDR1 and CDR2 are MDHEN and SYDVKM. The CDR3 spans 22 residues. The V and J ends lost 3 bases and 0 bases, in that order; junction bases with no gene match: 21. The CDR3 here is CASSLAPMWGQGAEATNEKLFF. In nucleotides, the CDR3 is TGTGCCAGCAGTTTGGCACCAATGTGGGGTCAGGGGGCAGAAGCAACTAATGAAAAACTGTTTTTT.

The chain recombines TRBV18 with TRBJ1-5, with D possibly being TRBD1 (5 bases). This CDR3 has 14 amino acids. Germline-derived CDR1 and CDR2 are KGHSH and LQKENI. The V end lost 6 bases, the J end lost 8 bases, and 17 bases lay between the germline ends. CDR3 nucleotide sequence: TGTGCCAGCTCGCGGAAGGGCAGCAGGGAGCCCCAGCATTTT. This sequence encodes CASSRKGSREPQHF.

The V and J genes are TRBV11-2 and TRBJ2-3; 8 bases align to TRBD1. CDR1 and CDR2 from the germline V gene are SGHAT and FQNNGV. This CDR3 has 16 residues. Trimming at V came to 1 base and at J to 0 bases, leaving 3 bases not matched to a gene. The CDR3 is CASSLAGGVSTDTQYF. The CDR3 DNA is TGTGCCAGCAGCTTAGCAGGGGGCGTTAGCACAGATACGCAGTATTTT.

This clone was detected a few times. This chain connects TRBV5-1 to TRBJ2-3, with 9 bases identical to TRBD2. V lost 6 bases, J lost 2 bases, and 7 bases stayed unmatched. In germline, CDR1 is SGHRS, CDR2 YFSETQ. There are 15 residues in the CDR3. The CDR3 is CASTLAGAFTDTQYF. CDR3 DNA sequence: TGCGCCAGCACCTTAGCGGGGGCCTTCACAGATACGCAGTATTTT.

In DNA form, the CDR3 reads TGTGCCACCAGCAGGGTCCAGGGGGCTGGGACCGGGGAGCTGTTTTTT. Translated: CATSRVQGAGTGELFF. The chain carries TRBV15 and TRBJ2-2; 8 nucleotides match TRBD1. This CDR3 contains 16 residues. With 3 bases clipped from V and 5 bases from J, the junction kept 8 bases outside the gene matches. Per the germline V gene, CDR1 is LNHNV and CDR2 is YYDKDF (reference sequence).

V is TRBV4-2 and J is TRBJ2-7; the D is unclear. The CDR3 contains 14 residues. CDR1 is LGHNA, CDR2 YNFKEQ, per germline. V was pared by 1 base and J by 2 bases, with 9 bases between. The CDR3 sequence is CASSQVGEPYEQYF. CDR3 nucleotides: TGTGCCAGCAGCCAAGTAGGAGAACCCTACGAGCAGTACTTC.

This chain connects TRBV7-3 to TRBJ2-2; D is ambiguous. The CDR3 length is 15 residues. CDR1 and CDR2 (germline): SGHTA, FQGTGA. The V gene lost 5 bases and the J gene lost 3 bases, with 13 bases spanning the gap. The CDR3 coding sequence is TGTGCCAGCAGCCCCCAGGATGCTTACACCGGGGAGCTGTTTTTT. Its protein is CASSPQDAYTGELFF.

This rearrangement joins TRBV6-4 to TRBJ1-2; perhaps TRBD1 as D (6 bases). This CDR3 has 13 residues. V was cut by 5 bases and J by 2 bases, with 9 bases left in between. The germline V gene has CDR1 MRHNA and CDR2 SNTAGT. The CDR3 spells CASSPDRNYGYTF. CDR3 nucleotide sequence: TGTGCCAGCAGTCCCGACAGGAACTATGGCTACACCTTC.

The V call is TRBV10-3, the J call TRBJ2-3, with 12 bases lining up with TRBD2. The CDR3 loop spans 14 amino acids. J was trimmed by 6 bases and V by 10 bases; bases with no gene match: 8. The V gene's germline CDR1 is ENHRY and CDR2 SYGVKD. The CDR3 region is CATSTSGSPDTQYF. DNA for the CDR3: TGTGCCACCTCGACTAGCGGGAGTCCCGATACGCAGTATTTT.

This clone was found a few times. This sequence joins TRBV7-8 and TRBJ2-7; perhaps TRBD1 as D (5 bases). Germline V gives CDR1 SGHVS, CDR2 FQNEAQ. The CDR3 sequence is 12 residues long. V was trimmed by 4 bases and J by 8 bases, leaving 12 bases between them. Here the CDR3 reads CASSSDRNKQYF. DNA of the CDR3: TGTGCCAGCAGCTCAGACAGAAATAAGCAGTACTTC. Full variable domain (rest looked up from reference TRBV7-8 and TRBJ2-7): GAGVSQSPRYKVAKRGQDVALRCDPISGHVSLFWYQQALGQGPEFLTYFQNEAQLDKSGLPSDRFFAERPEGSVSTLKIQRTQQEDSAVYLCASSSDRNKQYFGPGTRLTVT.

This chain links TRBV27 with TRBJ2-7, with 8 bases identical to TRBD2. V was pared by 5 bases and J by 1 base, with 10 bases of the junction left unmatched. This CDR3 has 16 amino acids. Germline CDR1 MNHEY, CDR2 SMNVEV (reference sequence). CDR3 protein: CASSRIPPSGSYEQYF. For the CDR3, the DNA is TGTGCCAGCAGTCGAATCCCCCCTAGCGGGTCCTACGAGCAGTACTTC.

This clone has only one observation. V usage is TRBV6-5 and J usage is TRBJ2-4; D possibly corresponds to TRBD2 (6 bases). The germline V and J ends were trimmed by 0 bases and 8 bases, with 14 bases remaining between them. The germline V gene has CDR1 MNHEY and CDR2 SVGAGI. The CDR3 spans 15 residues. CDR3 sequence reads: CASSYSVRESDIQYF. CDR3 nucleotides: TGTGCCAGCAGTTACTCTGTCCGGGAGAGCGACATTCAGTACTTC.

DNA of the CDR3: TGTGCCAGCCCGGGACTAGCGGGGGAGCAGTTCTTC. This gives the protein CASPGLAGEQFF. The J gene is TRBJ2-1, the V gene TRBV6-1; 13 bases agree with TRBD2. Germline lookup yields CDR1 MNHNS and CDR2 SASEGT. The CDR3 runs to 12 residues. V was clipped by 8 bases and J by 10 bases; unmatched bases: 2.